This T cell receptor beta chain was profiled in a study of T cells in Graves' hyperthyroidism and ophthalmopathy. Points from the study as a whole: Most clonotypes expanded in thyroid above 0.001 were likewise present in blood.

This clonotype was found many times. Antigen: not known. TCR beta CDR3 regions were amplified from RNA transcripts. Initially, a first-round RT-PCR of the TCR CDR3 employed the HTBI primer set. One entry per CDR3 protein results from TCRdb running MiXCR on the multiplex PCR reads. The profile covers roughly 350,000 distinct CDR3 sequences, with about 15% appearing a single time and 20% to 25% taken by the ten largest. The material sequenced was blood. The clonotype comes from a woman younger than 45 with Graves' hyperthyroidism.

DNA for the CDR3: TGTGCCAGCAAAACCACCGGGACAGGGCCCTCCGAGCAGTACTTC. It is translated as CASKTTGTGPSEQYF. The chain recombines TRBV6-1 with TRBJ2-7; 9 bases match TRBD1. Germline V CDR1 and CDR2: MNHNS, SASEGT. This CDR3 comprises 15 residues. V was pared by 7 bases and J by 6 bases, with 13 bases of the junction left unmatched.